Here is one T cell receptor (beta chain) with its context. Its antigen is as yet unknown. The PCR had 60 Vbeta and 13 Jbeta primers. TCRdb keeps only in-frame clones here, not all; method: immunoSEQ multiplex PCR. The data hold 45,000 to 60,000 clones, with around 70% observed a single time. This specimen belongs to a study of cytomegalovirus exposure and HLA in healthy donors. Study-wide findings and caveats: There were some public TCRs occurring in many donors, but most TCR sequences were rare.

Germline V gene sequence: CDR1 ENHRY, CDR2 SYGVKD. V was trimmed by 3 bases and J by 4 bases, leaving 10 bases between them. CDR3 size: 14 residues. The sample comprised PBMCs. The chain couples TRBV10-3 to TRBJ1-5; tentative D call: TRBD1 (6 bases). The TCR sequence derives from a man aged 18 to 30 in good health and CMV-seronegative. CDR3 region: CAISEQGGNQPQHF. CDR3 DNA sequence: TGTGCCATCAGTGAACAGGGAGGGAATCAGCCCCAGCATTTT.